This T cell receptor beta chain was identified in a study of blood T cells in healthy people across ages. The authors ran a second PCR of about 6 to 12 cycles using a sample-barcoded 5' primer and a J-beta primer mix. Each CDR3 protein gets one entry after TCRdb re-called the 5' RACE reads with MiXCR. Of roughly 800,000 distinct CDR3 sequences listed, around 25% are singletons. From germline, CDR1 is LNHNV and CDR2 YYDKDF (reference sequence). V gave up 9 bases and J gave up 3 bases, with 17 bases separating them. The CDR3 has 15 residues. Each sample provided at least 5.5 micrograms of extracted total RNA. The data also belong to a second study, concerning T cells of mothers and their children. That investigation notes: The cDNA synthesis received all extracted RNA, at around 1.5 ug per 15 ul.

The clonotype comes from a boy between 10 and 17 years old in good health. The material sequenced was blood. This chain joins TRBV15 and TRBJ1-4, with D possibly being TRBD1 (6 bases). This CDR3 reads CATRRHRAANEKLFF. The CDR3 DNA is TGTGCCACACGGCGCCACAGGGCGGCTAATGAAAAACTGTTTTTT.